Described below is a single T cell receptor (beta chain) sequence and its context. Its specificity is unknown. For each subset, genomic DNA was distributed in equal portions over several immunoSEQ plates. TCRdb's copy holds only in-frame clones and misses some; the assay was immunoSEQ multiplex PCR. The table records around 700,000 clones, 92% of them present only once. The CDR3 extends over 14 amino acids. The ends lost 0 bases at V and 3 bases at J; junction bases unmatched: 0. CDR1 MNHEY and CDR2 SMNVEV come from the germline V gene (reference sequence). The data are from a study of shared clonotypes between healthy human individuals. Whole-study results and caveats: Naive CD4 clonotype sharing across a few donors was 4.5% to 6%.

CD45RO-negative, CCR7-positively selected cells formed the naive CD8 fraction, excluding terminally differentiated effector memory CD45RA+ cells. Material: naive CD8+ T cells sorted from blood. The genes are TRBV27 and TRBJ1-1; the match to TRBD1 covers 8 bases. The receptor was isolated from a man aged 25-45 years in good health. The DNA for the CDR3 is TGTGCCAGCAGTTTATCGACAGGGGACACTGAAGCTTTCTTT. Encoded protein: CASSLSTGDTEAFF.